This entry lists 22 T cell receptor beta chains sequenced from one sample in a study of cytomegalovirus exposure and HLA in healthy donors. The assay was immunoSEQ multiplex PCR, and TCRdb's table has in-frame clones only and misses some. The sample contains some 240,000 clones, around 88% of which appear only once. Input material: PBMCs. Receptors originate from a woman aged 30 to 39 in good health and CMV-seropositive.

V gene TRBV28 combines with J gene TRBJ1-5; D is perhaps TRBD1 (5 bases). From germline, CDR1 is MDHEN and CDR2 SYDVKM. The CDR3 has 18 amino acids. Trimming removed 1 base at V and 2 bases at J, with 18 bases between. CDR3 sequence: CASSLLSGLTLGNQPQHF. The DNA of the CDR3 is TGTGCCAGCAGTTTATTATCGGGACTCACACTTGGCAATCAGCCCCAGCATTTT.

This chain links TRBV19 with TRBJ2-1; D is unclear. The length of the CDR3 is 14 residues. CDR1 and CDR2 (germline): LNHDA, SQIVND (reference sequence). V dropped 7 bases and J dropped 4 bases, with 14 bases sitting between them. The CDR3 region is CASTMGPTYNEQFF. The CDR3, as DNA: TGTGCCAGTACCATGGGCCCAACTTACAATGAGCAGTTCTTC.

This chain links TRBV19 with TRBJ1-1; 7 bases are a match to TRBD1. The CDR3 consists of 13 residues. Germline V gives CDR1 LNHDA, CDR2 SQIVND (reference sequence). V lost 6 bases to trimming and J lost 0 bases; unmatched junction nucleotides: 1. The CDR3 DNA is TGTGCCAGTAGCGACAGGGTGAACACTGAAGCTTTCTTT. Translating gives CASSDRVNTEAFF.

The V and J genes are TRBV5-4 and TRBJ1-1; tentatively, D is TRBD1 (5 bases). The CDR3 spans 12 residues. Germline lookup yields CDR1 SGHNT and CDR2 YYREEE (reference sequence). Trimming shortened V by 0 bases and J by 12 bases, and 12 bases separated the two germline ends. Here the CDR3 reads CASSLVQGRTFF. The CDR3 coding sequence is TGTGCCAGCAGCTTGGTTCAGGGAAGGACTTTCTTT.

This chain uses TRBV28 with TRBJ2-7, with D possibly being TRBD1 (6 bases). The CDR3 runs to 14 residues. V was clipped by 6 bases and J by 6 bases, with 18 bases between them. Germline assignment: CDR1 MDHEN and CDR2 SYDVKM. CDR3 in DNA: TGTGCCAGCAGCCGGGACACGGCAGTAGGCGAGCAGTACTTC. The encoded protein is CASSRDTAVGEQYF.

This rearrangement joins TRBV29-1 to TRBJ1-1, with 8 bases identical to TRBD1. With 3 bases clipped from V and 1 base from J, the junction kept 4 bases outside the gene matches. This CDR3 contains 14 residues. CDR1 and CDR2 from the germline V gene are SQVTM and ANQGSEA. The CDR3 nucleotides are TGCAGCGTTGACGCAGGGGGCTGGAACACTGAAGCTTTCTTT. It encodes CSVDAGGWNTEAFF.

The count of this clone is one. The chain is built from TRBV11-3 and TRBJ1-2, with a weak D call TRBD1 (6 bases). Germline V gene sequence: CDR1 SGHNT, CDR2 YENEEA. The CDR3 is 13 residues long. V lost 5 bases and J lost 8, with 15 bases in between. CDR3: CASSQQGLGGYTF. The CDR3 DNA is TGTGCCAGCAGCCAACAGGGCTTGGGAGGCTACACCTTC.

The CDR3 DNA reads TGTGCCAGCAGTTTCCACAGGGGAAGCAATCAGCCCCAGCATTTT. The encoded protein is CASSFHRGSNQPQHF. The V and J genes are TRBV28 and TRBJ1-5; 7 nucleotides line up with TRBD1. Germline V gene sequence: CDR1 MDHEN, CDR2 SYDVKM. V gave up 3 bases and J gave up 1 base; unmatched junction bases: 3. This CDR3 region has 15 residues.

The rearrangement joins TRBV14 to TRBJ2-3; TRBD2 matches 12 bases. V trimming: 2 bases; J trimming: 5 bases; junction bases outside the gene matches: 2. CDR3 size: 15 residues. Germline CDR1 reads SGHDN; CDR2 reads FVKESK. The CDR3 region is CASSQSLAGGDTQYF. CDR3 DNA: TGTGCCAGCAGCCAATCACTAGCGGGAGGAGATACGCAGTATTTT.

This chain connects TRBV19 to TRBJ1-5; TRBD1 aligns across 9 bases. With 0 bases clipped from V and 7 bases from J, the junction kept 7 bases outside the gene matches. Germline CDR1 reads LNHDA; CDR2 reads SQIVND (reference sequence). The CDR3 sequence is 16 residues long. CDR3 amino acids: CASSIDPGQGRQPQHF. Here the CDR3 DNA reads TGTGCCAGTAGTATAGACCCGGGACAGGGTCGCCAGCCCCAGCATTTT.

The V call is TRBV29-1, the J call TRBJ2-2; 9 bases are shared with TRBD1. CDR1 SQVTM and CDR2 ANQGSEA come from the germline V gene. The CDR3 length is 14 residues. Unmatched junction bases numbered 9, after V lost 7 bases and J lost 6 bases. CDR3 nucleotide sequence: TGCAGCGGGAGAACAGGGGGCGCCGCCGGGGAGCTGTTTTTT. Its translation is CSGRTGGAAGELFF.

CDR3 in DNA: TGTGCCAGCAGGGGGGAAACAGGGGGCTACGAGCAGTACTTC. Encoded protein: CASRGETGGYEQYF. This chain connects TRBV6-1 to TRBJ2-7; the match to TRBD1 covers 8 bases. This CDR3 spans 14 amino acids. Germline V CDR1 and CDR2: MNHNS, SASEGT. J was trimmed by 3 bases and V by 6 bases; bases with no gene match: 7.

This chain links TRBV27 with TRBJ2-1; 9 nucleotides align to TRBD2. The germline V gene has CDR1 MNHEY and CDR2 SMNVEV (reference sequence). Losses at the gene ends were 3 bases for V and 9 bases for J; bases not matched to a gene: 15. The CDR3 extends over 17 amino acids. The CDR3 bases are TGTGCCAGCAGTTTTAAACTTTTCGTAGCGGGAGTCTCTGAGCAGTTCTTC. Its protein is CASSFKLFVAGVSEQFF.

The chain uses TRBV11-2 and TRBJ2-2; 7 nucleotides line up with TRBD1. From germline, CDR1 is SGHAT and CDR2 FQNNGV. CDR3 length: 15 residues. J gave up 6 bases and V 1 base, and 5 bases lay outside the gene matches. The DNA of the CDR3 is TGTGCCAGCAGCTTAGTGCAGGGGGTAGCCGGGGAGCTGTTTTTT. This encodes CASSLVQGVAGELFF.

The rearrangement links TRBV28 to TRBJ2-1; D call uncertain. CDR3 length equals 14 residues. The V gene lost 10 bases and the J gene lost 2 bases, with 15 bases spanning the gap. The germline V gene encodes CDR1 MDHEN and CDR2 SYDVKM. The CDR3: CATHTLGTYNEQFF. The CDR3 DNA reads as TGTGCCACCCATACTCTGGGCACCTACAATGAGCAGTTCTTC.

V and J are TRBV11-3 and TRBJ2-1; maybe TRBD2 (6 bases). V was shortened by 4 bases and J by 5 bases, with 15 bases between the two germline ends. The CDR3 covers 15 residues. Germline V gene sequence: CDR1 SGHNT, CDR2 YENEEA. The CDR3 loop reads CASSSGLPVDNEQFF. As DNA, the CDR3 is TGTGCCAGCAGCTCAGGACTACCAGTCGACAATGAGCAGTTCTTC.

The chain recombines TRBV5-1 with TRBJ2-2; D ambiguous. The length of the CDR3 is 15 residues. CDR1 and CDR2 (germline): SGHRS, YFSETQ. Trimming shortened V by 2 bases and J by 0 bases, and 8 bases separated the two germline ends. This chain's CDR3 is CASSFLQTNTGELFF. CDR3 nucleotides: TGCGCCAGCAGCTTTTTACAGACGAACACCGGGGAGCTGTTTTTT. The full variable domain, rest sourced from reference TRBV5-1 and TRBJ2-2, is KAGVTQTPRYLIKTRGQQVTLSCSPISGHRSVSWYQQTPGQGLQFLFEYFSETQRNKGNFPGRFSGRQFSNSRSEMNVSTLELGDSALYLCASSFLQTNTGELFFGEGSRLTVL.

J is TRBJ2-5 and V is TRBV6-5; 7 nucleotides agree with TRBD2. V was pared by 6 bases and J by 9 bases, with 7 bases of the junction left unmatched. The germline V gene encodes CDR1 MNHEY and CDR2 SVGAGI. The CDR3 extends over 12 amino acids. The CDR3 reads CASSPGLDSQYF. For the CDR3, the DNA is TGTGCCAGCAGCCCAGGACTAGATTCCCAGTACTTC.

V is TRBV2 and J is TRBJ2-1; TRBD2 agrees at 11 bases. Germline loops: CDR1 SNHLY, CDR2 FYNNEI. This CDR3 comprises 18 residues. V shed 5 bases and J 7 bases; nucleotides not matched to a gene: 16. The CDR3 loop reads CASSPPTYPSGGRNEQFF. The CDR3 nucleotides read TGTGCCAGCAGTCCCCCAACCTACCCTAGCGGGGGGCGTAATGAGCAGTTCTTC.

This rearrangement joins TRBV5-1 to TRBJ1-1; TRBD1 might be the D (5 bases). CDR1 and CDR2 from the germline V gene are SGHRS and YFSETQ. The CDR3 runs to 16 residues. The ends were cut back, 5 bases at V and 2 bases at J, with 19 bases in the middle. CDR3 DNA: TGCGCCAGCAGGGGGGGAGGTGTCCCACCTAACACTGAAGCTTTCTTT. This translates into CASRGGGVPPNTEAFF.

The gene calls are TRBV7-6 and TRBJ2-7, with D maybe TRBD2 (5 bases). CDR3 length: 14 amino acids. V was clipped by 5 bases and J by 0 bases, with 11 bases between them. CDR1 is SGHVS and CDR2 is FNYEAQ in the germline V gene. CDR3 nucleotide sequence: TGTGCCAGCAGCCCGCGGGCTATCTCCTACGAGCAGTACTTC. Translation: CASSPRAISYEQYF. Full variable domain (rest looked up from reference TRBV7-6 and TRBJ2-7): GAGVSQSPRYKVTKRGQDVALRCDPISGHVSLYWYRQALGQGPEFLTYFNYEAQQDKSGLPNDRFSAERPEGSISTLTIQRTEQRDSAMYRCASSPRAISYEQYFGPGTRLTVT.

This clone was seen once. V and J are TRBV29-1 and TRBJ1-1, with 9 bases that match TRBD1. V lost 7 bases, J lost 1 base, and 4 bases stayed unmatched. The CDR3 totals 13 residues. Germline V lookup: CDR1 SQVTM, CDR2 ANQGSEA. For the CDR3, the DNA is TGCAGCGCACAGGGGGCAGGGAACACTGAAGCTTTCTTT. It specifies CSAQGAGNTEAFF.